This entry concerns a single TCR beta chain. Its cognate antigen is unknown. Researchers grouped second doses given at about 4 or about 12 weeks into one pool. Some clones are missing from TCRdb's copy, which holds only in-frame ones; the method was immunoSEQ multiplex PCR. The sample holds some 150,000 clones, more than 90% seen once. These data come from a study of T cell responses to AZD1222 COVID-19 vaccine. CDR3 length: 14 amino acids. Deletions cut 0 bases from V and 1 base from J, with 4 bases between. CDR1 and CDR2 (germline): LNHNV, YYDKDF (reference sequence). General study results and limits: Reports say nearly half of spike-specific TCRs go after unmutated variant regions.

The source is an adult who received the AZD1222 COVID-19 vaccine. The chain links TRBV15 to TRBJ1-5; D remains unclear. The sample was peripheral blood, taken 28 days after the second AZD1222 dose. The CDR3 loop is CATSRDRSNQPQHF. CDR3 bases: TGTGCCACCAGCAGAGACAGGAGCAATCAGCCCCAGCATTTT.